Each of the 12 T cell receptor beta chains below was sequenced from the same sample in a study of T cell changes during pregnancy in multiple sclerosis. Using immunoSEQ multiplex PCR, the repertoire was profiled, and TCRdb retains in-frame clones only, with some absent. The sample lists about 24,000 clones, about 92% occurring once. Sequenced material: CD8+ T cells from peripheral blood mononuclear cells, taken in the third trimester of pregnancy. Source of these receptors: a female donor in good health, enrolled as a control in a pregnancy study.

The chain is built from TRBV30 and TRBJ2-2; D gene unclear. V lost 0 bases to trimming and J lost 9 bases, with 11 bases between them. The length of the CDR3 is 13 residues. CDR1 GTSNPN and CDR2 SVGIG come from the germline V gene (reference sequence). In nucleotides, the CDR3 is TGTGCCTGGAGTGTCTCCCCTTTTCGGGAGCTGTTTTTT. This gives the protein CAWSVSPFRELFF.

The J gene is TRBJ1-1, the V gene TRBV11-2; D remains ambiguous. V was shortened by 3 bases and J by 8 bases, with 7 bases between the two germline ends. Per germline, CDR1 SGHAT and CDR2 FQNNGV. The CDR3 length is 11 residues. The CDR3 loop is CASSFTTEAFF. The CDR3 DNA is TGTGCCAGCAGCTTTACAACAGAAGCTTTCTTT. Full variable domain (outside the CDR3, taken from reference TRBV11-2 and TRBJ1-1): EAGVAQSPRYKIIEKRQSVAFWCNPISGHATLYWYQQILGQGPKLLIQFQNNGVVDDSQLPKDRFSAERLKGVDSTLKIQPAKLEDSAVYLCASSFTTEAFFGQGTRLTVV.

V and J are TRBV6-5 and TRBJ1-1; D may be TRBD1 (6 bases). In germline, CDR1 is MNHEY, CDR2 SVGAGI. This CDR3 region has 15 residues. Trimming cost V 0 bases and J 0 bases, with 8 bases left between them. In nucleotides, the CDR3 is TGTGCCAGCAGTTACTCGACAGGAGTGAACACTGAAGCTTTCTTT. Its protein product is CASSYSTGVNTEAFF.

This clone showed up just once. V and J are TRBV11-2 and TRBJ2-3; 7 nucleotides match TRBD2. CDR3 length: 15 residues. CDR1 is SGHAT, CDR2 FQNNGV, per germline. V shed 1 base, J shed 2 bases, and the junction held 3 bases outside the gene matches. CDR3 amino acids: CASSLGGGTTDTQYF. The CDR3 DNA reads TGTGCCAGCAGCTTAGGGGGGGGGACCACAGATACGCAGTATTTT.

The genes are TRBV6-5 and TRBJ1-6; D uncertain. With 0 bases removed from V and 7 bases from J, the gap between germline ends came to 7 bases. The CDR3 runs 14 residues. The germline gives CDR1 MNHEY, CDR2 SVGAGI. The CDR3 bases are TGTGCCAGCAGTTACTCGACCGGGAATTCACCCCTCCACTTT. Translated: CASSYSTGNSPLHF.

V gene TRBV29-1 combines with J gene TRBJ1-2; 10 bases align to TRBD1. J gave up 0 bases and V 7 bases, and 11 bases lay outside the gene matches. The CDR3 runs to 16 residues. Germline lookup yields CDR1 SQVTM and CDR2 ANQGSEA. The CDR3: CSAFPAGQGANYGYTF. CDR3 DNA sequence: TGCAGCGCTTTCCCCGCCGGACAGGGGGCTAACTATGGCTACACCTTC. Looking up the rest from reference TRBV29-1 and TRBJ1-2 gives the full variable domain: SAVISQKPSRDICQRGTSLTIQCQVDSQVTMMFWYRQQPGQSLTLIATANQGSEATYESGFVIDKFPISRPNLTFSTLTVSNMSPEDSSIYLCSAFPAGQGANYGYTFGSGTRLTVV.

This chain connects TRBV30 to TRBJ1-2, with a possible D match to TRBD1 (6 bases). The germline V and J ends were trimmed by 1 base and 3 bases, with 15 bases remaining between them. Germline loops: CDR1 GTSNPN, CDR2 SVGIG (reference sequence). The CDR3 is made up of 15 amino acids. This CDR3 reads CAWSGADRPYYGYTF. DNA of the CDR3: TGTGCCTGGAGTGGTGCGGACAGACCATACTATGGCTACACCTTC.

The sample holds one count of this clone. The chain is built from TRBV19 and TRBJ2-7, with 8 positions matching TRBD2. Germline V gene data show CDR1 as LNHDA and CDR2 as SQIVND (reference sequence). J was trimmed by 2 bases and V by 0 bases; bases with no gene match: 9. The CDR3 consists of 17 residues. The CDR3, as DNA: TGTGCCAGTAGTATAGATCTCGCGGGAGGAATCCCCTACGAGCAGTACTTC. Translating gives CASSIDLAGGIPYEQYF.

The gene calls are TRBV14 and TRBJ2-5, with 8 bases fitting TRBD2. The CDR3 totals 17 residues. V was clipped by 0 bases and J by 3 bases; unmatched bases: 9. Germline CDR1 SGHDN, CDR2 FVKESK. The CDR3 is CASSQELGGGRKETQYF. The CDR3 nucleotides are TGTGCCAGCAGCCAAGAACTCGGGGGCGGGAGGAAAGAGACCCAGTACTTC.

This clone was observed a few times. The V gene is TRBV5-1, the J gene TRBJ2-3; 8 bases map to TRBD1. This CDR3 has 16 residues. The germline V gene has CDR1 SGHRS and CDR2 YFSETQ. Losses at the gene ends were 4 bases for V and 7 bases for J; bases not matched to a gene: 14. CDR3 amino acids: CASSLGQGGDTNTQYF. As DNA, the CDR3 is TGCGCCAGCAGCCTCGGACAGGGCGGAGACACGAATACGCAGTATTTT.

V and J are TRBV4-1 and TRBJ1-5; D might be TRBD1 (6 bases). Trimming took 1 base from V and 3 from J, leaving 10 bases between them. The V gene's germline CDR1 is MGHRA and CDR2 YSYEKL. The CDR3 contains 15 residues. CDR3: CASSQVPGDNQPQHF. The DNA of the CDR3 is TGCGCCAGCAGCCAAGTTCCAGGGGACAATCAGCCCCAGCATTTT.

This clone was seen a single time. The chain employs TRBV13 and TRBJ1-2, with D possibly matching TRBD1 (5 bases). CDR3 length: 15 residues. CDR1 and CDR2 from the germline V gene are PRHDT and FYEKMQ (reference sequence). The V gene lost 3 bases and the J gene lost 1 base, with 12 bases spanning the gap. The chain's CDR3 is CASSFGTAINYGYTF. CDR3 nucleotides: TGTGCCAGCAGCTTCGGGACTGCAATTAACTATGGCTACACCTTC.